The T cell receptor beta chain described here comes from a study of T-cell memory formation after mild COVID-19. For the study at large: There were largely donor-specific TCR clusters. Study outcomes and limitations: Some SARS-CoV-2-responding clones were already detected in memory before infection.

Concerning this clonotype: Antigen specificity is unknown.

TCRalpha and TCRbeta libraries used 5'RACE with constant-segment primers and UMIs. MiXCR, run by TCRdb on the 5' RACE reads, gives a single entry per CDR3 protein. The table lists 580,000 or so distinct CDR3 sequences, approximately 15% of them singletons. Trimming cost V 7 bases and J 5 bases, with 22 bases left between them. There are 16 residues in the CDR3. Per the germline V gene, CDR1 is SEHNR and CDR2 is FQNEAQ (reference sequence). Specimen: PBMCs or a T cell subset sorted from them (not recorded which). The chain has TRBV7-9 and TRBJ2-3; D unresolved. The receptor comes from an adult woman who had mild COVID-19 (a few samples of this study predate the infection). Cell type and time point are not known. The CDR3 here is CASNQFTGLVEDTQYF. CDR3 sequence (DNA): TGTGCCAGCAACCAATTTACCGGTCTCGTGGAAGATACGCAGTATTTT.